Listed below are T cell receptor beta chains from one sample, sequenced in a study of technical replicates of blood from a handful of donors. Repertoires were generated with immunoSEQ multiplex PCR, while TCRdb's copy carries only in-frame clones and drops some. This table holds approximately 14,000 clones, approximately 80% found once. The sequencing input was PBMCs. The receptors were gathered from a human donor in good health. CDR3s include the opening cysteine and the closing phenylalanine or tryptophan. Each record gives: D gene, J gene, clone size, V gene, CDR3 DNA, CDR3 protein. A D gene is named only where the DNA matches it firmly. Size is stated for part of the rows, as once, few or many counts, or as a class when the clone is expanded.

d_call: .
j_call: TRBJ2-1
clone_size: .
v_call: TRBV5-1
cdr3_nt: TGCGCCAGCAGCTTGATGGCCCTCGACAATGAGCAGTTCTTC
cdr3_aa: CASSLMALDNEQFF

d_call: .
j_call: TRBJ1-1
clone_size: .
v_call: TRBV21-1
cdr3_nt: TGTGCCAGCAGCAAAGCACGGGGTAAAGGGGGCACTGAAGCTTTCTTT
cdr3_aa: CASSKARGKGGTEAFF

d_call: .
j_call: TRBJ2-3
clone_size: .
v_call: TRBV6-6
cdr3_nt: TGTGCCAGCAGCCCCCCACTAGGTCAGCTCACAGATACGCAGTATTTT
cdr3_aa: CASSPPLGQLTDTQYF

d_call: TRBD1
j_call: TRBJ1-2
clone_size: .
v_call: TRBV7-2
cdr3_nt: TGTGCCAGCAGCTTAGGGTCAGGGGGCGAAGTTAACTATGGCTACACCTTC
cdr3_aa: CASSLGSGGEVNYGYTF

d_call: .
j_call: TRBJ2-1
clone_size: .
v_call: TRBV30
cdr3_nt: TGTGCCTGGACCGGGGGACTTTCTGGTGCGGATGAGCAGTTCTTC
cdr3_aa: CAWTGGLSGADEQFF

d_call: TRBD2
j_call: TRBJ2-3
clone_size: .
v_call: TRBV25-1
cdr3_nt: TGTGCCAGCAGTGAACGGCGGGAGAGAGATACGCAGTATTTT
cdr3_aa: CASSERRERDTQYF

d_call: TRBD1
j_call: TRBJ2-3
clone_size: .
v_call: TRBV19
cdr3_nt: TGTGCCAGTAGTTTGACAGGGGGCGCAGATACGCAGTATTTT
cdr3_aa: CASSLTGGADTQYF

d_call: .
j_call: TRBJ2-5
clone_size: .
v_call: TRBV28
cdr3_nt: TGTGCCAGCAGTTTGTCAGGGAAAGAGACCCAGTACTTC
cdr3_aa: CASSLSGKETQYF

d_call: .
j_call: TRBJ1-1
clone_size: .
v_call: TRBV28
cdr3_nt: TGTGCCAGCAGTACTCAGACAGTGGTTAACACTGAAGCTTTCTTT
cdr3_aa: CASSTQTVVNTEAFF

d_call: .
j_call: TRBJ2-3
clone_size: few
v_call: TRBV7-7
cdr3_nt: TGTGCCAGCAGCCCACGGGCGGGGGCCGATACGCAGTATTTT
cdr3_aa: CASSPRAGADTQYF

d_call: .
j_call: TRBJ2-1
clone_size: .
v_call: TRBV29-1
cdr3_nt: TGCAGCGTGATGGGGGGAAGCTCCTACAATGAGCAGTTCTTC
cdr3_aa: CSVMGGSSYNEQFF

d_call: TRBD1
j_call: TRBJ1-2
clone_size: few
v_call: TRBV27
cdr3_nt: TGTGCCAGCAGTTTCACAGGGGGCTATGGCTACACCTTC
cdr3_aa: CASSFTGGYGYTF

d_call: .
j_call: TRBJ1-5
clone_size: .
v_call: TRBV10-1
cdr3_nt: TGCGCCAGCTCTCAGGGAAGCAATCAGCCCCAGCATTTT
cdr3_aa: CASSQGSNQPQHF

d_call: .
j_call: TRBJ1-2
clone_size: .
v_call: TRBV15
cdr3_nt: TGTGCCACCAGGAACTCAGGGGTTGGCTACACCTTC
cdr3_aa: CATRNSGVGYTF

d_call: TRBD2
j_call: TRBJ2-2
clone_size: few
v_call: TRBV19
cdr3_nt: TGTGCCAGTTTGCGGGGGACCGGGGAGCTGTTTTTT
cdr3_aa: CASLRGTGELFF

d_call: .
j_call: TRBJ2-7
clone_size: .
v_call: TRBV23-1
cdr3_nt: TGCGCCAGCAGTCAGACCCCCGGGACTGGGACCTACGAGCAGTACTTC
cdr3_aa: CASSQTPGTGTYEQYF

d_call: TRBD1
j_call: TRBJ1-4
clone_size: .
v_call: TRBV14
cdr3_nt: TGTGCCAGCAGCCCCCGGACAGGGGGGGGAGAAAAACTGTTTTTT
cdr3_aa: CASSPRTGGGEKLFF

d_call: TRBD2
j_call: TRBJ2-3
clone_size: .
v_call: TRBV10-1
cdr3_nt: TGCGCCAGCAGTGAGCCAGCGACTAGCGGGGATACGCAGTATTTT
cdr3_aa: CASSEPATSGDTQYF

d_call: TRBD2
j_call: TRBJ2-2
clone_size: .
v_call: TRBV6-5
cdr3_nt: TGTGCCAGCAGTTACACCGGGACTACGAACACCGGGGAGCTGTTTTTT
cdr3_aa: CASSYTGTTNTGELFF

d_call: .
j_call: TRBJ1-5
clone_size: few
v_call: TRBV7-9
cdr3_nt: TGTGCCAGCAGCAATCCGGGGAGCAATCAGCCCCAGCATTTT
cdr3_aa: CASSNPGSNQPQHF

d_call: .
j_call: TRBJ1-1
clone_size: .
v_call: TRBV5-1
cdr3_nt: TGCGCCAGCAGTTCCGGGTGGGAGAGGGCTGAAGCTTTCTTT
cdr3_aa: CASSSGWERAEAFF

d_call: .
j_call: TRBJ1-5
clone_size: .
v_call: TRBV30
cdr3_nt: TGTGCCTGGAGTGTACAATTGGGCAGGGGCCCCCAGCATTTT
cdr3_aa: CAWSVQLGRGPQHF

d_call: TRBD2
j_call: TRBJ2-1
clone_size: .
v_call: TRBV4-1
cdr3_nt: TGCGCCAGCAGCCAAGCAGTTTCTGCTAGCGGGAGTCGGGTCTACAATGAGCAGTTCTTC
cdr3_aa: CASSQAVSASGSRVYNEQFF

d_call: .
j_call: TRBJ2-7
clone_size: .
v_call: TRBV5-1
cdr3_nt: TGCGCCAGCAGCAACCGGGACACCTCCTACGAGCAGTACTTC
cdr3_aa: CASSNRDTSYEQYF

d_call: TRBD2
j_call: TRBJ2-5
clone_size: .
v_call: TRBV11-2
cdr3_nt: TGTGCCAGCAGCTTAGACCTAGCGGAAGAGACCCAGTACTTC
cdr3_aa: CASSLDLAEETQYF

d_call: TRBD1
j_call: TRBJ1-4
clone_size: .
v_call: TRBV6-6
cdr3_nt: TGTGCCAGCAGATCGGACAGGGGGCTAGAGGAAAAACTGTTTTTT
cdr3_aa: CASRSDRGLEEKLFF

d_call: .
j_call: TRBJ2-1
clone_size: .
v_call: TRBV5-1
cdr3_nt: TGCGCCAGCAGCTTGCTCCCCAGACAGATTACTTTCTACAATGAGCAGTTCTTC
cdr3_aa: CASSLLPRQITFYNEQFF

d_call: .
j_call: TRBJ1-1
clone_size: .
v_call: TRBV5-4
cdr3_nt: TGTGCCAGCAGCTTGGGGGGGAGGACTGAAGCTTTCTTT
cdr3_aa: CASSLGGRTEAFF

d_call: .
j_call: TRBJ2-7
clone_size: few
v_call: TRBV2
cdr3_nt: TGTGCCAGCCAGGACACAACCTACGAGCAGTACTTC
cdr3_aa: CASQDTTYEQYF

d_call: TRBD2
j_call: TRBJ2-1
clone_size: .
v_call: TRBV15
cdr3_nt: TGTGCCACCAGCAGAGATCTGGGCGGGAGGGGTGAGCAGTTCTTC
cdr3_aa: CATSRDLGGRGEQFF

d_call: TRBD2
j_call: TRBJ2-1
clone_size: .
v_call: TRBV19
cdr3_nt: TGTGCCAGTAGTATAGCCCTAGCGGGAGATGATGAGCAGTTCTTC
cdr3_aa: CASSIALAGDDEQFF

d_call: .
j_call: TRBJ2-2
clone_size: .
v_call: TRBV11-2
cdr3_nt: TGTGCCAGCAGCCCCGGGGATTGGCGCCCGAACACCGGGGAGCTGTTTTTT
cdr3_aa: CASSPGDWRPNTGELFF

d_call: TRBD2
j_call: TRBJ2-6
clone_size: .
v_call: TRBV9
cdr3_nt: TGTGCCAGCAGCGTAGTCCCCCTAGCGGCCTCTGGGGCCAACGTCCTGACTTTC
cdr3_aa: CASSVVPLAASGANVLTF

d_call: TRBD2
j_call: TRBJ2-3
clone_size: .
v_call: TRBV4-1
cdr3_nt: TGCGCCAGCAGCCAAGACTGGGGTCTAACGGCTAGCGGGAGAACAGATACGCAGTATTTT
cdr3_aa: CASSQDWGLTASGRTDTQYF

d_call: .
j_call: TRBJ2-2
clone_size: .
v_call: TRBV27
cdr3_nt: TGTGCCAGCAGTTTATCGGACACGAGTTATCCGAACACCGGGGAGCTGTTTTTT
cdr3_aa: CASSLSDTSYPNTGELFF